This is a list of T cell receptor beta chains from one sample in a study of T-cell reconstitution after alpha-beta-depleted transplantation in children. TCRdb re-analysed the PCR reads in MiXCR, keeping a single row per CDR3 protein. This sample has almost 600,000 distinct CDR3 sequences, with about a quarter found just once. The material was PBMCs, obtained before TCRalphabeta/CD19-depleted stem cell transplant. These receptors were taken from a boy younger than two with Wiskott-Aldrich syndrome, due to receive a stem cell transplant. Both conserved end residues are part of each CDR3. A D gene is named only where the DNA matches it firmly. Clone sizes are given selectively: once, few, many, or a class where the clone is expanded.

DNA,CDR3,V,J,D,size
TGCGCCAGCAGCTTGTACGCGGGAGGGCCTCGCTACAATGAGCAGTTCTTC,CASSLYAGGPRYNEQFF,TRBV5-1,TRBJ2-1,TRBD2,-
TGCAGCGTAATTCTGTATTCCGGGACGGGCATAACTGAAGCTTTCTTT,CSVILYSGTGITEAFF,TRBV29-1,TRBJ1-1,-,few
TGTGCCAGCAGCACATCTAGCGGGAGGTCAGATACGCAGTATTTT,CASSTSSGRSDTQYF,TRBV11-2,TRBJ2-3,TRBD2,-
TGTGCCAGCAGCTTTGCGGGACAGGAGCAAGAGACCCAGTACTTC,CASSFAGQEQETQYF,TRBV7-9,TRBJ2-5,TRBD1,-
TGTGCCAGCAGTCATACTAGCGGGAGGATTTACGAGCAGTACTTC,CASSHTSGRIYEQYF,TRBV11-2,TRBJ2-7,TRBD2,few
TGTGCCAGCAGCTCGACAGGGGGCAATCAGCCCCAGCATTTT,CASSSTGGNQPQHF,TRBV5-1,TRBJ1-5,TRBD1,many
TGTGCTAGTGGTTTGTTCCGCGGCTGGGGTAACGATGAGCAGTTCTTC,CASGLFRGWGNDEQFF,TRBV12-5,TRBJ2-1,-,once
TGCGCCAGCACAGTGGGGGCCCCGAACACTGAAGCTTTCTTT,CASTVGAPNTEAFF,TRBV5-1,TRBJ1-1,-,few
TGTGCCAGCAGTACGGGACTAGCGGGAGGGGAAGACGAGCAGTACTTC,CASSTGLAGGEDEQYF,TRBV27,TRBJ2-7,TRBD2,few
TGCGCCAGCAGCTCGGGGAGCGGGAGGGTCTACAATGAGCAGTTCTTC,CASSSGSGRVYNEQFF,TRBV5-1,TRBJ2-1,TRBD2,few
TGTGCCAGCAGTGAGAGGACTAGCAGTGTCTTAGAGCAGTACTTC,CASSERTSSVLEQYF,TRBV2,TRBJ2-7,TRBD2,-
TGTGCCAGCAGCTTGGTGTGGGCTGGACAGGGGCTGGTCAATGAGCAGTTCTTC,CASSLVWAGQGLVNEQFF,TRBV5-5,TRBJ2-1,TRBD1,few
TGTGCCATCCGTTCGGGAACCGGGATAGATAATTCACCCCTCCACTTT,CAIRSGTGIDNSPLHF,TRBV10-3,TRBJ1-6,-,-
TGCAGCGTTAGGGGACCGCCCCCCAATGAGCAGTTCTTC,CSVRGPPPNEQFF,TRBV29-1,TRBJ2-1,-,-
TGTGCCAGCAGCTTGGCAACCCGCACAGATACGCAGTATTTT,CASSLATRTDTQYF,TRBV11-1,TRBJ2-3,-,few
TGTGCCAGCAACGTAGGGGGCGCGAGCTATGGCTACACCTTC,CASNVGGASYGYTF,TRBV12-3/TRBV12-4,TRBJ1-2,TRBD1,-
TGTGCCAGCAGCTTAGTGCAGGGATCCGAGCAGTACTTC,CASSLVQGSEQYF,TRBV11-2,TRBJ2-7,-,-
TGTGCCAGCAGTGATCAGGGTACTCGGTACGAGCAGTACTTC,CASSDQGTRYEQYF,TRBV25-1,TRBJ2-7,-,-
TGTGCCACCAGTGATTCAGACCTCAATCAGCCCCAGCATTTT,CATSDSDLNQPQHF,TRBV24-1,TRBJ1-5,-,few
TGCGCCAGCAGCTTGGAACGGTATACGCAGTATTTT,CASSLERYTQYF,TRBV5-1,TRBJ2-3,-,few
TGTGCCAGCAGTGAGGGACCGAACTCTGGGGCCAACGTCCTGACTTTC,CASSEGPNSGANVLTF,TRBV6-1,TRBJ2-6,-,-
TGCGCCAGCAGCTTGTTTGTGGGAGGGAACTACAATGAGCAGTTCTTC,CASSLFVGGNYNEQFF,TRBV5-1,TRBJ2-1,TRBD2,once
TGCCGCGAGGGACGGACAAACACCGGGGAGCTGTTTTTT,CREGRTNTGELFF,TRBV20-1,TRBJ2-2,-,-
TGCAGCGTTGTCAGGGGAGGGAAAGAGACCCAGTACTTC,CSVVRGGKETQYF,TRBV29-1,TRBJ2-5,-,-
TGTGCCGCGGGGGACAGGGGGCCTTCACCCCTCCACTTT,CAAGDRGPSPLHF,TRBV28,TRBJ1-6,TRBD1,-
TGCAGTGCTAGAGAATTGTGGAACACTGAAGCTTTCTTT,CSARELWNTEAFF,TRBV20-1,TRBJ1-1,-,-
TGTGCCAGCAGCTTATTAGCGGGAGAATCCTTCCGGAGTAAAGGGGGCACAGATACGCAGTATTTT,CASSLLAGESFRSKGGTDTQYF,TRBV7-2,TRBJ2-3,TRBD2,few
TGTGCCAGCAGCCAAGATGGAGCTAGCGGGAGTTTCGCAGATACGCAGTATTTT,CASSQDGASGSFADTQYF,TRBV3-1,TRBJ2-3,TRBD2,-
TGTGCCAGCAGCCCGCCAGGGGGGGTTGAGCAGTACTTC,CASSPPGGVEQYF,TRBV7-2,TRBJ2-7,-,-
TGTGCCAGCAGTTCAAGGGACAGGGCGGGTTCACCCCTCCACTTT,CASSSRDRAGSPLHF,TRBV6-5,TRBJ1-6,TRBD1,-
TGTGCCAGCAGGCCATTAAGGGCCCAGCCCCAGCATTTT,CASRPLRAQPQHF,TRBV6-2/TRBV6-3,TRBJ1-5,-,few
TGCGCCAGCAGCCCCATGAAGTCAACCCACCTTTCTGAGCAGTTCTTC,CASSPMKSTHLSEQFF,TRBV5-1,TRBJ2-1,-,-
TGTGCCAGCAGCCAAGTAGCAGCTGGGCAGTACTTC,CASSQVAAGQYF,TRBV4-2,TRBJ2-7,-,few
TGCGCCAGCAGCGCCAGGATAGACTACGAGCAGTACTTC,CASSARIDYEQYF,TRBV5-1,TRBJ2-7,-,-
TGTGCCACCAGGTCCGGACAGAACACCGGGGAGCTGTTTTTT,CATRSGQNTGELFF,TRBV24-1,TRBJ2-2,-,few
TGCGCCAGCAGCTTGGCGCGGACTAGCAACTTAGGCAATGAGCAGTTCTTC,CASSLARTSNLGNEQFF,TRBV5-1,TRBJ2-1,TRBD2,-
TGTGCCAGCAGCCAATTACCACAGCGCTTAGGGGGGGAGCTGTTTTTT,CASSQLPQRLGGELFF,TRBV14,TRBJ2-2,-,-
TGTGCCAGCAGGGAGGGGCCCCAGTTAGACTATGGCTACACCTTC,CASREGPQLDYGYTF,TRBV2,TRBJ1-2,-,few
TGTGCCAGCTCAGGGACTAGCGGAAGCAATGAGCAGTTCTTC,CASSGTSGSNEQFF,TRBV18,TRBJ2-1,TRBD2,many
TGTGCCGGAGGGACAGCGAACACTGAAGCTTTCTTT,CAGGTANTEAFF,TRBV7-9,TRBJ1-1,TRBD1,few
TGTGCCAGCAGCTTACAGGGCGGGAATGGCTACACCTTC,CASSLQGGNGYTF,TRBV11-2,TRBJ1-2,-,few
TGTGCCAGCAGCCAAGATTCGGATACGCAGTATTTT,CASSQDSDTQYF,TRBV14,TRBJ2-3,-,few
TGTGCCAGCAGGTCCTTAGGGGCTGGGGCCAACGTCCTGACTTTC,CASRSLGAGANVLTF,TRBV27,TRBJ2-6,-,few
TGCAGTGCTAGGGCGGCAGAGCAGTTCTTC,CSARAAEQFF,TRBV20-1,TRBJ2-1,-,few
TGTGCCAGCAGGCCTGTGCGGTTGGATACGCAGTATTTT,CASRPVRLDTQYF,TRBV7-8,TRBJ2-3,-,-
TGTGCCAGCAGCCAAGATCGGCGGCTAGCGGGAGACTACGAGCAGTACTTC,CASSQDRRLAGDYEQYF,TRBV4-2,TRBJ2-7,TRBD2,-
TGTGCCAGCAGTTCCGCCGGGACTAGCAGTTCCAATGAGCAGTTCTTC,CASSSAGTSSSNEQFF,TRBV2,TRBJ2-1,TRBD2,many
TGTGCCAGCAGCTATGGACAGGGGAGATTCGATGGCTACACCTTC,CASSYGQGRFDGYTF,TRBV7-9,TRBJ1-2,TRBD1,-
TGCGCCAGCAGTGGGACTAGCGGAACGCGGGAGACCCAGTACTTC,CASSGTSGTRETQYF,TRBV10-1,TRBJ2-5,TRBD2,-
TGCAGCGTTGTATCGAACAGTGCCTACGAGCAGTACTTC,CSVVSNSAYEQYF,TRBV29-1,TRBJ2-7,-,-